These 27 T cell receptor beta chains share one sample of origin, sequenced in a study of T-cell reconstitution after alpha-beta-depleted transplantation in children. This sample's TCRbeta library carried unique molecular identifier barcodes. Using its own MiXCR run on the PCR reads, TCRdb lists one record per CDR3 protein. The table has hundreds of thousands of distinct CDR3 sequences, 10% to 15% seen once. The material sequenced was PBMCs, mostly from graft donor cells, taken 360 days after TCRalphabeta/CD19-depleted stem cell transplant. The origin of the receptors is a male patient younger than 18 who had a stem cell transplant for acute myeloid leukemia, so the T cells may come from the graft donor.

This clonotype has just a few counts. This sequence joins TRBV5-2 and TRBJ1-5; no DNA check was done on the table's D call, TRBD1. TRBV5-2 is a listed pseudogene. The CDR3 runs to 14 residues. The CDR3 sequence is CASNLRGRSQPQHF. The CDR3 nucleotides are TGTGCCAGCAACCTCCGGGGCAGGAGTCAGCCCCAGCATTTT.

CDR3 DNA sequence: TGTGCCAGCAGCTCCAGCGGGATGAGCTACACCGGGGAGCTGTTTTTT. Translated: CASSSSGMSYTGELFF. The rearrangement links TRBV28 to TRBJ2-2; 7 positions agree with TRBD2. Trimming at V came to 6 bases and at J to 3 bases, leaving 10 bases not matched to a gene. This CDR3 is built from 16 residues. Germline-derived CDR1 and CDR2 are MDHEN and SYDVKM.

The chain combines TRBV28 with TRBJ1-3; TRBD1 is a possible D gene (6 bases). This CDR3 comprises 17 residues. CDR1 is MDHEN and CDR2 is SYDVKM in the germline V gene. V lost 6 bases and J lost 2, with 20 bases in between. The CDR3 loop reads CASSPGGGRGPGNTIYF. The CDR3 DNA sequence: TGTGCCAGCAGCCCTGGCGGGGGGCGAGGTCCTGGAAACACCATATATTTT.

The chain is built from TRBV4-2 and TRBJ2-1; 11 bases agree with TRBD2. With 4 bases clipped from V and 7 bases from J, the junction kept 6 bases outside the gene matches. The CDR3 is 15 residues long. Germline V gene data show CDR1 as LGHNA and CDR2 as YNFKEQ. The CDR3, as DNA: TGTGCCAGCAGCCCCGGGCGACTAGCGGGGAATGAGCAGTTCTTC. Translated, it gives CASSPGRLAGNEQFF.

There are a few counts of this clonotype. The V call is TRBV12-3 or TRBV12-4, the J call TRBJ2-1; D not resolved. Trimming removed 0 bases at V and 10 bases at J, with 7 bases between. The CDR3 totals 12 residues. This CDR3 reads CASSLALIEQFF. For the CDR3, the DNA is TGTGCCAGCAGTTTAGCGCTGATAGAGCAGTTCTTC.

This clonotype occurred a few times. V gene TRBV5-6 combines with J gene TRBJ2-7; 8 bases line up with TRBD1. The CDR3 contains 16 residues. The trim removed 0 bases at V and 5 bases at J, leaving 10 bases unmatched. From germline, CDR1 is SGHDT and CDR2 YYEEEE. The CDR3: CASSLERDRGLDEQYF. The CDR3, as DNA: TGTGCCAGCAGCTTGGAGCGTGACAGGGGCCTCGACGAGCAGTACTTC.

This chain connects TRBV28 to TRBJ2-1, with TRBD2 matching 12 bases. This CDR3 contains 14 residues. Germline-derived CDR1 and CDR2 are MDHEN and SYDVKM. Losses at the gene ends were 6 bases for V and 14 bases for J; bases not matched to a gene: 11. CDR3 in DNA: TGTGCCAGCAGGACTAGCGGGAGCCCTTATTGGAAGTTCTTC. It is translated as CASRTSGSPYWKFF.

This sequence joins TRBV20-1 and TRBJ2-1; TRBD1 aligns across 10 bases. This CDR3 comprises 15 residues. Trimming took 4 bases from V and 7 from J; bases not matched to a gene: 10. Per germline, CDR1 DFQATT and CDR2 SNEGSKA (reference sequence). The CDR3 DNA reads as TGCAGTGCTAATATTCCGGGACAGGGGACAAATGAGCAGTTCTTC. Its translation is CSANIPGQGTNEQFF.

The genes are TRBV20-1 and TRBJ2-7; 12 nucleotides align to TRBD2. Per germline, CDR1 DFQATT and CDR2 SNEGSKA (reference sequence). The CDR3 is 17 amino acids. Losses at the gene ends were 2 bases for V and 2 bases for J; bases not matched to a gene: 10. CDR3 residues: CSARPSTLAGGPYEQYF. The CDR3 DNA reads as TGCAGTGCTAGACCGTCTACCCTAGCGGGAGGGCCCTACGAGCAGTACTTC.

This clonotype was observed a few times. The chain couples TRBV12-3 or TRBV12-4 to TRBJ2-2; D assignment may be TRBD1 or TRBD2 (5 bases each). The V end was cut by 3 bases, the J end by 6 bases, with 11 bases between. The CDR3 is made up of 14 amino acids. The CDR3 DNA follows: TGTGCCAGCAGTTTCTCTCAGGGAGCCGGGGAGCTGTTTTTT. This codes for CASSFSQGAGELFF.

The genes are TRBV20-1 and TRBJ1-5; the D is unclear. V lost 6 bases and J 0 bases, leaving 12 bases between the germline ends. The CDR3 spans 14 residues. Germline V gene lookup returns CDR1 DFQATT and CDR2 SNEGSKA (reference sequence). CDR3 loop: CSARLSNSNQPQHF. The CDR3 nucleotides read TGCAGTGCCCGTCTGTCTAATAGCAATCAGCCCCAGCATTTT.

This clonotype was counted ten times or more. The rearrangement uses TRBV20-1 and TRBJ2-3; no firm D call. V was pared by 0 bases and J by 0 bases, with 16 bases between. CDR1 and CDR2 (germline): DFQATT, SNEGSKA (reference sequence). The CDR3 consists of 17 residues. The CDR3, as DNA: TGCAGTGCTAGAGATCTCGCGGTCCACCCGAGCACAGATACGCAGTATTTT. Translating gives CSARDLAVHPSTDTQYF.

This chain links TRBV29-1 with TRBJ1-1; TRBD1 aligns across 9 bases. The junction had 9 bases not matched to a gene; V was cut back by 7 bases and J by 3 bases. The length of the CDR3 is 14 residues. Germline loops: CDR1 SQVTM, CDR2 ANQGSEA. Here the CDR3 DNA reads TGCAGCGCCCACCGTACAGGGGGCTACACTGAAGCTTTCTTT. Translation: CSAHRTGGYTEAFF. Using reference TRBV29-1 and TRBJ1-1 for the parts outside the CDR3, the full variable domain is SAVISQKPSRDICQRGTSLTIQCQVDSQVTMMFWYRQQPGQSLTLIATANQGSEATYESGFVIDKFPISRPNLTFSTLTVSNMSPEDSSIYLCSAHRTGGYTEAFFGQGTRLTVV.

The rearrangement uses TRBV11-2 and TRBJ2-1; D remains unclear. The germline V gene has CDR1 SGHAT and CDR2 FQNNGV. The CDR3 is made up of 15 amino acids. The V gene lost 1 base and the J gene lost 0 bases, with 7 bases spanning the gap. The CDR3 DNA follows: TGTGCCAGCAGCTTAGGACGGAACTCCTACAATGAGCAGTTCTTC. Amino acid sequence: CASSLGRNSYNEQFF. Supplemented by reference TRBV11-2 and TRBJ2-1, the full variable domain reads EAGVAQSPRYKIIEKRQSVAFWCNPISGHATLYWYQQILGQGPKLLIQFQNNGVVDDSQLPKDRFSAERLKGVDSTLKIQPAKLEDSAVYLCASSLGRNSYNEQFFGPGTRLTVL.

This clonotype has only a few counts. V gene TRBV11-2 combines with J gene TRBJ2-3, with 9 nucleotides matching TRBD2. This CDR3 is built from 18 residues. The germline V gene has CDR1 SGHAT and CDR2 FQNNGV. V shed 7 bases and J 4 bases; nucleotides not matched to a gene: 18. The CDR3 here is CASTPPGRSGSTADTQYF. In DNA, the CDR3 is TGTGCCAGCACCCCTCCGGGACGTAGCGGGAGTACGGCAGATACGCAGTATTTT.

This clonotype was observed a handful of times. This chain connects TRBV12-3 or TRBV12-4 to TRBJ2-7, with TRBD1 identical over 7 bases. The CDR3 contains 16 residues. J gave up 0 bases and V 6 bases, and 11 bases lay outside the gene matches. CDR3 amino acids: CASSSTPWTGSYEQYF. CDR3 nucleotides: TGTGCCAGCAGCAGCACCCCCTGGACAGGCTCCTACGAGCAGTACTTC.

This chain connects TRBV20-1 to TRBJ2-7; 7 bases line up with TRBD1. The CDR3 covers 15 residues. Germline V CDR1 and CDR2: DFQATT, SNEGSKA (reference sequence). Trimming cost V 8 bases and J 4 bases; bases outside gene matches: 17. The CDR3 region has the DNA TGCAGTACCTCGGACAGGAAATATCGGAATTACGAGCAGTACTTC. It translates to CSTSDRKYRNYEQYF.

The V call is TRBV5-1, the J call TRBJ1-5, with 10 bases lining up with TRBD1. With V trimmed by 4 bases and J by 5 bases, 12 bases remained unmatched. Germline assignment: CDR1 SGHRS and CDR2 YFSETQ. The CDR3 is made up of 17 amino acids. The CDR3 here is CASSAYPRDRGDQPQHF. The CDR3 DNA follows: TGCGCCAGCAGCGCCTACCCCCGGGACAGGGGAGATCAGCCCCAGCATTTT.

The chain recombines TRBV12-3 or TRBV12-4 with TRBJ1-1; no definite D call. The ends were cut back, 5 bases at V and 5 bases at J, with 18 bases in the middle. This CDR3 is built from 15 residues. CDR3 coding DNA: TGTGCCAGCAGTCCCTCTAGGTGGGGAGGGACTGAAGCTTTCTTT. Protein product: CASSPSRWGGTEAFF.

This clonotype was observed a few times. This sequence joins TRBV7-6 and TRBJ2-3; D gene uncertain. This CDR3 has 14 amino acids. V gave up 3 bases and J gave up 3 bases, with 10 bases separating them. The germline CDR1 and CDR2 sequences are SGHVS and FNYEAQ. This chain's CDR3 is CASSFLLETDTQYF. The CDR3 DNA follows: TGTGCCAGCAGCTTCCTACTTGAGACAGATACGCAGTATTTT.

This clonotype was counted only a few times. Its ends do not fully match the called genes, so a read error is possible. The chain combines TRBV7-2 with TRBJ2-7, with 11 bases fitting TRBD2. Per germline, CDR1 SGHTA and CDR2 FQGNSA. The CDR3 is 15 amino acids. Here the CDR3 reads CASSIAGGGPYEQYF. CDR3 in DNA: TGTGCCAGCAGCATAGCGGGAGGGGGGCCCTACGAGCAGTACTTC.

This clonotype was recorded many times. The chain has TRBV12-3 or TRBV12-4 and TRBJ2-5, with D perhaps TRBD1 (5 bases). Trimming removed 3 bases from V and 4 bases from J, with 9 bases in between. This CDR3 contains 13 residues. This CDR3 reads CASSFGQGETQYF. The CDR3 nucleotides are TGTGCCAGCAGTTTCGGGCAGGGAGAGACCCAGTACTTC.

In its sample, this clonotype was seen many times. This chain joins TRBV29-1 and TRBJ1-1; no clear D gene. CDR1 and CDR2 (germline): SQVTM, ANQGSEA. CDR3 length: 9 residues. With 3 bases removed from V and 4 bases from J, the gap between germline ends came to 0 bases. CDR3 DNA sequence: TGCAGCGTTGACACTGAAGCTTTCTTT. Protein sequence: CSVDTEAFF.

This clonotype was detected ten times or more. CDR3 loop: CSVVSLSYEQYF. CDR3 nucleotides: TGCAGCGTTGTTTCACTCTCCTACGAGCAGTACTTC. The rearrangement uses TRBV29-1 and TRBJ2-7; D gene ambiguous. The V and J ends lost 4 bases and 0 bases respectively, with 7 bases between them. This CDR3 is built from 12 residues. The germline gives CDR1 SQVTM, CDR2 ANQGSEA.

This clonotype was seen a single time. Compared with germline, one end of the junction differs, possibly owing to a read error. V usage is TRBV3-1 and J usage is TRBJ2-5, with unresolved D. From germline, CDR1 is LGHDT and CDR2 YNNKEL (reference sequence). The CDR3 covers 15 residues. CDR3 in amino acids: CASSQDPGSQKTQYF. The DNA of the CDR3 is TGTGCCAGCAGCCAAGATCCCGGCAGCCAAAAGACCCAGTACTTC.

The V gene is TRBV20-1, the J gene TRBJ2-5, with D possibly matching TRBD1 (5 bases). Trimming stripped 2 bases from V and 2 bases from J, with 12 bases between. CDR1 and CDR2 (germline): DFQATT, SNEGSKA (reference sequence). CDR3 size: 14 residues. As DNA, the CDR3 is TGCAGTGCTAGAAGTCTGACAGATCAAGAGACCCAGTACTTC. It translates to CSARSLTDQETQYF.

The chain combines TRBV25-1 with TRBJ1-4; 9 nucleotides match TRBD1. The length of the CDR3 is 15 residues. Germline V gives CDR1 MGHDK, CDR2 SYGVNS. V was pared by 3 bases and J by 8 bases, with 7 bases of the junction left unmatched. CDR3 bases: TGTGCCAGCAGTGATTGGACAGGGGAACGAGAAAAACTGTTTTTT. Protein sequence: CASSDWTGEREKLFF.